This T cell receptor (beta chain) emerged from a study of chemoradiotherapy in HPV16-positive cancers. For the study at large: Candidate HPV-specific T-cell clones and common TCR motifs came from functional assays in a couple of HPV16-positive patients. Overall study findings and caveats: In HPV16-positive patients, HPV-responsive T-cell expansion tracked better recurrence-free survival. Candidate HPV-specific clones and E7-related TCR motifs grew in tumor during treatment.

Repeated repertoire sampling spanned the course of chemoradiotherapy. Trimming left V 5 bases short and J 8 bases short, with 16 bases between. CDR3 length: 13 residues. Per germline, CDR1 SGHKS and CDR2 YYEKEE (reference sequence). Regarding this clone: Its antigen is unknown.

Generated by immunoSEQ multiplex PCR, the TCRdb table keeps only in-frame clones and is missing some. This table holds roughly 39,000 clones, 75% to 85% found once. The chain links TRBV5-5 to TRBJ1-2; D may be TRBD1 (6 bases). The receptor was derived from a human donor with HPV-associated anogenital cancer. Source: blood, taken from a patient who underwent chemoradiotherapy. CDR3 protein: CASRRTELGGYTF. The CDR3 DNA is TGTGCCAGCAGGCGGACAGAGTTAGGCGGCTACACCTTC.